The clone carrying this TCR beta chain turned up a few times. This sample is part of a study of beta chain features in type 1 diabetes. Sequencing targeted expressed TCRB transcripts, as all isolated RNA had been reverse transcribed. The assay was immunoSEQ multiplex PCR, and TCRdb's table has in-frame clones only and misses some. Found here are 90,000 to 110,000 clones, about two fifths of them singletons; the top ten hold roughly 0.064%. The receptor was isolated from a woman between 18 and 29 years old in good health. The sample consisted of stem cell memory CD4+ T cells from blood.

Written as DNA, the CDR3 is TGTGCCAGTAGTATGAGACAGATCAATCAGCCCCAGCATTTT. It yields the protein CASSMRQINQPQHF. This rearrangement joins TRBV19 to TRBJ1-5; maybe TRBD1 (5 bases). CDR1 LNHDA and CDR2 SQIVND come from the germline V gene (reference sequence). The CDR3 contains 14 residues. Trimming left V 3 bases short and J 3 bases short, with 9 bases between.